Below are 3 T cell receptor beta chains sequenced from a single sample in a study of CD4 T cells in relation to SARS-CoV-2 and coronaviruses. Their antigen targets remain unknown. Some clones are missing from TCRdb's copy, which holds only in-frame ones; the method was immunoSEQ multiplex PCR. The sample includes about 26,000 clones, roughly 80% seen only once; the top ten take roughly 18%. CD4+ T cells from unexposed donors were obtained before the COVID-19 pandemic (2011-2018). The cells were cultured for 10 days before CD4+ T cells were isolated. The sequenced sample consisted of CD4+ T cells from PBMCs, cultured in vitro. The origin of the receptors is a human donor in good health.

This sequence joins TRBV5-1 and TRBJ2-7, with D perhaps TRBD2 (6 bases). The V end lost 4 bases, the J end lost 3 bases, and 23 bases lay between the germline ends. The CDR3 length is 17 residues. Germline assignment: CDR1 SGHRS and CDR2 YFSETQ. The CDR3 spells CASSPQTRDWMIYEQYF. DNA for the CDR3: TGCGCCAGCAGCCCTCAGACTCGGGACTGGATGATCTACGAGCAGTACTTC.

This clone has a handful of counts. The J gene is TRBJ2-6, the V gene TRBV7-8; 7 bases match TRBD1. With V trimmed by 5 bases and J by 3 bases, 4 bases remained unmatched. Germline V lookup: CDR1 SGHVS, CDR2 FQNEAQ. This CDR3 has 15 amino acids. CDR3 bases: TGTGCCAGCAGCCAAGGGGGCGGTGGGGCCAACGTCCTGACTTTC. Translating it yields CASSQGGGGANVLTF. Filled out from reference TRBV7-8 and TRBJ2-6, the complete variable domain reads GAGVSQSPRYKVAKRGQDVALRCDPISGHVSLFWYQQALGQGPEFLTYFQNEAQLDKSGLPSDRFFAERPEGSVSTLKIQRTQQEDSAVYLCASSQGGGGANVLTFGAGSRLTVL.

The J gene is TRBJ2-7, the V gene TRBV2, with TRBD2 identical over 13 bases. The trim removed 6 bases at V and 1 base at J, leaving 3 bases unmatched. Germline lookup yields CDR1 SNHLY and CDR2 FYNNEI. This CDR3 has 15 amino acids. The CDR3 DNA reads as TGTGCCAGCAGCGAACTAGCGGGGGGGTCCTACGAGCAGTACTTC. It codes for CASSELAGGSYEQYF.